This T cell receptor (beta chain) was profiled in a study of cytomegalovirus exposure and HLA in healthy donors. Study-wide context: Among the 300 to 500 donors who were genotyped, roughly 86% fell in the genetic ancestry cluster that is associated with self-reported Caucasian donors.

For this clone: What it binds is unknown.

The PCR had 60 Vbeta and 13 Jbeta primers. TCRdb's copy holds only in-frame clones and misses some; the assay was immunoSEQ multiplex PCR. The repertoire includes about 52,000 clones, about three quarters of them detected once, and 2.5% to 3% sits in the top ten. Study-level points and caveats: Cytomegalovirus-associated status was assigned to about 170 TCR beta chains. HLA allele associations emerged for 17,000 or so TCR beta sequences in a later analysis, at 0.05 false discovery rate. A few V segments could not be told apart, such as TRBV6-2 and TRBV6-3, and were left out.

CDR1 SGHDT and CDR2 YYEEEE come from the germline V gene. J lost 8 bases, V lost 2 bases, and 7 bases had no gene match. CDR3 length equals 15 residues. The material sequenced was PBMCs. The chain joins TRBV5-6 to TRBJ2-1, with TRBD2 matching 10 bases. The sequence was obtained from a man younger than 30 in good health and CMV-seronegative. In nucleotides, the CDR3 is TGTGCCAGCAGCTTTCTAGCGGGAGCGAGGGATGAGCAGTTCTTC. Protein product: CASSFLAGARDEQFF.